The 20 T cell receptor beta chains below all came from one sample that was sequenced in a study of cytotoxic CD8 clonotypes in ibrutinib-treated CLL (dated by TCRdb to about 2021). Library creation used the immunoSEQ multiplex PCR assay. TCRdb took over this immuneACCESS table, retaining in-frame rearrangements with V and J assigned. Such tables are incomplete; in checked studies, under half of the missing clones stem from an unresolved V gene, and the remainder is unexplained. The sample has 150,000 to 200,000 clones on record, more than 70% of them singletons. About 2.9% of the sample is in the top ten clones. Taken with the paper, the label for time point translates to: progressive disease on ibrutinib. The material sequenced was PBMCs, taken at disease progression, from a patient treated with ibrutinib. These receptors all stem from a human donor with chronic lymphocytic leukemia.

The J gene is TRBJ2-5, the V gene TRBV6-1; D is unresolved. V was pared by 6 bases and J by 5 bases, with 7 bases between. The CDR3 loop spans 11 amino acids. CDR1 is MNHNS, CDR2 SASEGT, per germline. DNA of the CDR3: TGTGCCAGCAGAATCTGGGAGACCCAGTACTTC. Its protein product is CASRIWETQYF.

This clone was counted between two and nine times. The chain has TRBV7-3 and TRBJ1-2; 8 nucleotides line up with TRBD1. The CDR3 runs to 15 residues. The germline CDR1 and CDR2 sequences are SGHTA and FQGTGA. The V gene end was trimmed by 2 bases and the J gene end by 0 bases; junction bases not matched to a gene: 2. The CDR3 reads CASSLGTGANYGYTF. The CDR3 DNA sequence: TGTGCCAGCAGCTTAGGGACAGGCGCTAACTATGGCTACACCTTC.

Only one count was recorded for this clone. The chain uses TRBV6-6 and TRBJ1-4; TRBD1 might be the D (5 bases). Germline V gene sequence: CDR1 MNHNY, CDR2 SVGAGI (reference sequence). This CDR3 spans 15 amino acids. V was cut by 2 bases and J by 8 bases, with 15 bases left in between. As DNA, the CDR3 is TGTGCCAGCAGTTACAACGTCGGACAAAACGAAAAACTGTTTTTT. The encoded protein is CASSYNVGQNEKLFF.

A note on this clone: This may come from a read error, since a much larger clone is one base off. The chain is built from TRBV7-2 and TRBJ2-3; D not certain. The germline V and J ends were trimmed by 4 bases and 0 bases, with 2 bases remaining between them. This CDR3 is 12 amino acids long. CDR1 and CDR2 (germline): SGHTA, FQGNSA. The CDR3 loop reads CASSSSTDTQYF. The CDR3 bases are TGTGCCAGCAGCTCTAGCACAGATACGCAGTATTTT.

The sample holds one count of this clone. The germline gene is not matched at one end of the junction; a read error may be the cause. The rearrangement joins TRBV19 to TRBJ1-3; D gene ambiguous. Germline loops: CDR1 LNHDA, CDR2 SQIVND (reference sequence). The CDR3 contains 17 residues. This CDR3 is CASRFRLGRSSGNTIYF. For the CDR3, the DNA is TGTGCGAGTAGGTTTCGTCTGGGGAGAAGCTCTGGAAACACCATATATTTT.

The chain combines TRBV28 with TRBJ1-1, with D tentatively TRBD1 (5 bases). Trimming left V 5 bases short and J 1 base short, with 8 bases between. This CDR3 spans 13 amino acids. From germline, CDR1 is MDHEN and CDR2 SYDVKM. The CDR3 spells CASSGDPNTEAFF. The CDR3 DNA reads TGTGCCAGCAGTGGGGACCCGAACACTGAAGCTTTCTTT.

This clone has only one observation. This chain connects TRBV14 to TRBJ2-2; TRBD1 matches 7 bases. With 1 base clipped from V and 2 bases from J, the junction kept 7 bases outside the gene matches. The CDR3 runs 17 residues. CDR1 and CDR2 (germline): SGHDN, FVKESK. The CDR3 region is CASSQGWGQRNTGELFF. For the CDR3, the DNA is TGTGCCAGCAGCCAAGGTTGGGGACAGAGAAACACCGGGGAGCTGTTTTTT.

The chain joins TRBV6-5 to TRBJ1-4, with TRBD1 matching over 7 bases. The CDR3 length is 14 residues. V shed 6 bases, J shed 5 bases, and the junction held 6 bases outside the gene matches. Germline CDR1 is MNHEY and CDR2 is SVGAGI. The CDR3 is CASSSGTANEKLFF. The CDR3 DNA reads as TGTGCCAGCAGCTCCGGGACAGCAAATGAAAAACTGTTTTTT.

The chain combines TRBV4-2 with TRBJ2-5; 10 bases line up with TRBD2. CDR3 size: 18 residues. From germline, CDR1 is LGHNA and CDR2 YNFKEQ. V lost 4 bases and J lost 4; bases outside the gene matches: 15. CDR3 sequence: CASSLQASGRGMGETQYF. CDR3 coding DNA: TGTGCCAGCAGCCTCCAGGCTAGCGGGAGAGGAATGGGAGAGACCCAGTACTTC.

The chain uses TRBV25-1 and TRBJ2-7; unclear D gene. From germline, CDR1 is MGHDK and CDR2 SYGVNS. V shed 3 bases and J shed 0 bases, with 0 bases lying between them. There are 11 residues in the CDR3. The CDR3 is CASSDSYEQYF. The CDR3 DNA follows: TGTGCCAGCAGTGACTCCTACGAGCAGTACTTC.

This clone has just one count. V usage is TRBV4-2 and J usage is TRBJ2-7, with D possibly TRBD2 on 6 matching bases. Germline-derived CDR1 and CDR2 are LGHNA and YNFKEQ. V was pared by 0 bases and J by 2 bases, with 8 bases between. The CDR3 has 14 amino acids. In DNA form, the CDR3 reads TGTGCCAGCAGCCAAGAATTAGCGGCCTACGAGCAGTACTTC. Its protein is CASSQELAAYEQYF.

The V call is TRBV5-4, the J call TRBJ1-2, with D maybe TRBD1 (5 bases). V was clipped by 0 bases and J by 8 bases, with 14 bases between them. This CDR3 comprises 14 residues. From germline, CDR1 is SGHNT and CDR2 YYREEE (reference sequence). In DNA, the CDR3 is TGTGCCAGCAGCTTGGCGGGGGGGTTAGCAGGCTACACCTTC. Translation: CASSLAGGLAGYTF.

This sequence joins TRBV15 and TRBJ1-5, with D maybe TRBD1 (6 bases). This CDR3 has 17 amino acids. The ends were cut back, 1 base at V and 7 bases at J, with 20 bases in the middle. Germline lookup yields CDR1 LNHNV and CDR2 YYDKDF (reference sequence). The CDR3 region is CATSRGRLDSSRQPQHF. CDR3 nucleotides: TGTGCCACCAGCAGAGGTCGCCTGGACAGTTCCCGGCAGCCCCAGCATTTT.

The chain couples TRBV30 to TRBJ1-1, with D unresolved. Trimming stripped 3 bases from V and 2 bases from J, with 16 bases between. Germline assignment: CDR1 GTSNPN and CDR2 SVGIG (reference sequence). The CDR3 runs 15 residues. The CDR3 sequence: CAWSGFSIPNTEAFF. The CDR3, as DNA: TGTGCCTGGAGCGGCTTTTCCATCCCAAACACTGAAGCTTTCTTT.

The chain joins TRBV30 to TRBJ2-7; TRBD1 aligns across 11 bases. Germline CDR1 GTSNPN, CDR2 SVGIG (reference sequence). V was clipped by 2 bases and J by 5 bases; unmatched bases: 11. The CDR3 extends over 16 amino acids. CDR3: CAWSPMGQGVINEQYF. DNA for the CDR3: TGTGCCTGGAGTCCAATGGGACAGGGGGTGATCAACGAGCAGTACTTC.

This clone was observed a handful of times. V gene TRBV6-5 combines with J gene TRBJ2-7; TRBD2 is a possible D gene (5 bases). V was pared by 6 bases and J by 3 bases, with 18 bases between. Germline loops: CDR1 MNHEY, CDR2 SVGAGI. The CDR3 is 15 amino acids. In DNA form, the CDR3 reads TGTGCCAGCAGAACGCCACAGAGGGCGGGCTACGAGCAGTACTTC. Amino acids: CASRTPQRAGYEQYF.

The chain carries TRBV30 and TRBJ2-7, with a possible D match to TRBD2 (6 bases). Germline V CDR1 and CDR2: GTSNPN, SVGIG (reference sequence). V was cut by 2 bases and J by 0 bases, with 8 bases left in between. The CDR3 loop spans 13 amino acids. CDR3 amino acids: CAWSPGVSYEQYF. CDR3 nucleotide sequence: TGTGCCTGGAGTCCGGGAGTCTCCTACGAGCAGTACTTC.

The rearrangement joins TRBV10-3 to TRBJ2-3; D not resolved. This CDR3 comprises 14 residues. Trimming took off 6 bases at V and 6 bases at J, with 16 bases between the two ends. Germline V gene data show CDR1 as ENHRY and CDR2 as SYGVKD. In DNA, the CDR3 is TGTGCCATCAGGGGCATGGAGATTCGCGATACGCAGTATTTT. The encoded protein is CAIRGMEIRDTQYF.

This chain links TRBV27 with TRBJ2-7; 7 bases map to TRBD2. Germline loops: CDR1 MNHEY, CDR2 SMNVEV (reference sequence). The CDR3 contains 15 residues. V lost 3 bases, J lost 0 bases, and 5 bases stayed unmatched. The CDR3 protein is CASSFSGRDSYEQYF. The CDR3 coding sequence is TGTGCCAGCAGTTTTAGTGGGAGGGACTCCTACGAGCAGTACTTC.

V and J are TRBV6-1 and TRBJ1-3; D uncertain. V was pared by 4 bases and J by 0 bases, with 7 bases between. This CDR3 contains 14 residues. CDR1 is MNHNS, CDR2 SASEGT, per germline. CDR3 sequence reads: CASSAEHSGNTIYF. Here the CDR3 DNA reads TGTGCCAGCAGTGCCGAACACTCTGGAAACACCATATATTTT.